This T cell receptor beta chain emerged from a study of early T cells in non-severe SARS-CoV-2 infection. Study in general: RNA in bulk from unsorted whole blood was sequenced, and chains were unpaired.

TCRdb re-called the 5' RACE reads with MiXCR, one entry per CDR3 protein. Of 60,000 to 90,000 distinct CDR3 sequences listed, roughly 16% are singletons. There are 15 residues in the CDR3. Germline V gene data show CDR1 as SGHKS and CDR2 as YYEKEE (reference sequence). V was trimmed by 4 bases and J by 5 bases, leaving 18 bases between them. This clonotype was counted a few times. The gene calls are TRBV5-5 and TRBJ1-2; D possibly corresponds to TRBD1 (6 bases). The origin of this receptor is an adult who was a healthcare worker with PCR-confirmed SARS-CoV-2 infection or an uninfected control (not recorded which). The sample was whole blood. The CDR3 spells CASSQEGTSPYGYTF. CDR3 nucleotides: TGTGCCAGCAGCCAGGAAGGGACATCGCCTTATGGCTACACCTTC. Drawing the rest from reference TRBV5-5 and TRBJ1-2, the complete variable domain is DAGVTQSPTHLIKTRGQQVTLRCSPISGHKSVSWYQQVLGQGPQFIFQYYEKEERGRGNFPDRFSARQFPNYSSELNVNALLLGDSALYLCASSQEGTSPYGYTFGSGTRLTVV.